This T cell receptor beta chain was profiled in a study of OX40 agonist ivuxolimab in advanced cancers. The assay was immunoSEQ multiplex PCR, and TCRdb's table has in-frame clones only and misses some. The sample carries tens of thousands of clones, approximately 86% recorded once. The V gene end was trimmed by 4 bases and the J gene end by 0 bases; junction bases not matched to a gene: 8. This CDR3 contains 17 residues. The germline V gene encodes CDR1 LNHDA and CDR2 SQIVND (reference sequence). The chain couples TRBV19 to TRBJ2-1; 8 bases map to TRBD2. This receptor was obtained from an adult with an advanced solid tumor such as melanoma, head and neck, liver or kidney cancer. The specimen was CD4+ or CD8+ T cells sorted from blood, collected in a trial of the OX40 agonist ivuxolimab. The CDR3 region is CASSSWKAGASYNEQFF. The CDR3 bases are TGTGCCAGTAGTAGTTGGAAAGCGGGGGCCTCCTACAATGAGCAGTTCTTC.